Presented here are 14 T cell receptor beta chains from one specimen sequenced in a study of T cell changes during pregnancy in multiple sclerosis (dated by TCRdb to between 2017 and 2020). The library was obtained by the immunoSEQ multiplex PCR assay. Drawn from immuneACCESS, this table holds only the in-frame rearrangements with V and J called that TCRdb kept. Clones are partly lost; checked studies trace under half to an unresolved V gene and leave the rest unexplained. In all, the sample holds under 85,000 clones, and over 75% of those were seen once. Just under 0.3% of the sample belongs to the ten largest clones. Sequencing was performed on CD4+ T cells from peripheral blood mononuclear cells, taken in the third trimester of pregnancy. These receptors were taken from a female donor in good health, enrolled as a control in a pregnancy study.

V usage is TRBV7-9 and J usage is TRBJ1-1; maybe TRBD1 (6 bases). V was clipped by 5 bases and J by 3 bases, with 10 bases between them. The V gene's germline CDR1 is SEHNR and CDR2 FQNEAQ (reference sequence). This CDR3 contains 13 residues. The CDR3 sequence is CASSTYRDTEAFF. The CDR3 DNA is TGTGCCAGCAGCACCTACAGGGACACTGAAGCTTTCTTT.

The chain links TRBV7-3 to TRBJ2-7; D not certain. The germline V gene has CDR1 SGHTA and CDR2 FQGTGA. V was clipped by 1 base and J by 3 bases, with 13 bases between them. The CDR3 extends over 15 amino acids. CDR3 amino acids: CASSLMGSTGYEQYF. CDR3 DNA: TGTGCCAGCAGCTTAATGGGCAGTACCGGCTACGAGCAGTACTTC.

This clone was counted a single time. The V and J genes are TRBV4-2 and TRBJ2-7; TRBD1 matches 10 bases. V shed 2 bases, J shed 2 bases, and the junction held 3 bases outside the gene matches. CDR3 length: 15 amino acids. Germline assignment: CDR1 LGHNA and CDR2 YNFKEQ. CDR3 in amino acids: CASSQPTGGTYEQYF. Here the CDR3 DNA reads TGTGCCAGCAGCCAACCGACAGGGGGCACCTACGAGCAGTACTTC.

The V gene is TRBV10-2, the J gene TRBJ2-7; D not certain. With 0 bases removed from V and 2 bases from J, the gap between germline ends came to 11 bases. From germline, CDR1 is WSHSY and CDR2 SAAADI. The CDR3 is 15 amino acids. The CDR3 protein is CASSESGRLPYEQYF. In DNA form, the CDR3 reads TGCGCCAGCAGTGAGTCGGGCAGGTTACCCTACGAGCAGTACTTC.

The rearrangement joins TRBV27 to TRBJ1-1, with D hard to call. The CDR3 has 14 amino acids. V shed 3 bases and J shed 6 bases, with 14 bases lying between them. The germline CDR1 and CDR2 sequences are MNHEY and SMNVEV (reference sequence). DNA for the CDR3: TGTGCCAGCAGTTTGGCCATCCAAAACGCTGAAGCTTTCTTT. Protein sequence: CASSLAIQNAEAFF.

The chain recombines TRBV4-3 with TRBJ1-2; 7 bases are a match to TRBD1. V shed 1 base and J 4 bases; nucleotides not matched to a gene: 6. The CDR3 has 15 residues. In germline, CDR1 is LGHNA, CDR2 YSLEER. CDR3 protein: CASSQGITGAYGYTF. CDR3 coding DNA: TGCGCCAGCAGCCAAGGGATTACAGGGGCCTATGGCTACACCTTC.

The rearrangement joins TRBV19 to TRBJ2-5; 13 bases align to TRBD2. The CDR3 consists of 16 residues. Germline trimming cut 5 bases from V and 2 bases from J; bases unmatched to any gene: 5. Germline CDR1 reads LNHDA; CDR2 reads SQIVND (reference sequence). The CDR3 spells CASSLGGLAGQETQYF. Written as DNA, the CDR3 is TGTGCCAGTAGTTTGGGGGGACTAGCGGGGCAAGAGACCCAGTACTTC.

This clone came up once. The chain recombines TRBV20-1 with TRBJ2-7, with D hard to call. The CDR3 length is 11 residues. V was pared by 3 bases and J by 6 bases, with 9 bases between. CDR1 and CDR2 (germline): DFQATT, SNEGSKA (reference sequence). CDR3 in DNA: TGCAGTGCTAGGTATCTAGGCGAGCAGTACTTC. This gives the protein CSARYLGEQYF.

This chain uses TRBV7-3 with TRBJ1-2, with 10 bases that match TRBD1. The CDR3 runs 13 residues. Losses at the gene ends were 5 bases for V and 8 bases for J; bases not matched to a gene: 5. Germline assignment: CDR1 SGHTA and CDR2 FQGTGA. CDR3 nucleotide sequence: TGTGCCAGCAGCCCGGGACAGGGGCGCGGCTACACCTTC. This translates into CASSPGQGRGYTF.

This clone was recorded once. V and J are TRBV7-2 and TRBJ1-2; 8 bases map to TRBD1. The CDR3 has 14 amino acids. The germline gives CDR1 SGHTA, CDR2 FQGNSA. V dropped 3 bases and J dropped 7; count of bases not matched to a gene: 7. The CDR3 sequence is CASSLGQGAGGYTF. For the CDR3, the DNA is TGTGCCAGCAGCTTGGGCCAGGGGGCAGGTGGCTACACCTTC.

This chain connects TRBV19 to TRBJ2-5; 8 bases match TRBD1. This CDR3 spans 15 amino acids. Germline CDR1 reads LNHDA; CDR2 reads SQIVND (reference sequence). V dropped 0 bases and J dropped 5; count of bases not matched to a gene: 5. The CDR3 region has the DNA TGTGCCAGTAGTATAGATTGGGACAGGTCTGAGACCCAGTACTTC. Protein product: CASSIDWDRSETQYF.

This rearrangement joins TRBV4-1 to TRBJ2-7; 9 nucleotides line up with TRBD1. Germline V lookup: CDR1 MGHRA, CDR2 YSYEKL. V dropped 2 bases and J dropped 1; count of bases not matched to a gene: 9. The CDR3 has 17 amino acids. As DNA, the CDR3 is TGCGCCAGCAGCCAATATTGGCTTGGGACAGGGTCCTACGAGCAGTACTTC. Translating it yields CASSQYWLGTGSYEQYF.

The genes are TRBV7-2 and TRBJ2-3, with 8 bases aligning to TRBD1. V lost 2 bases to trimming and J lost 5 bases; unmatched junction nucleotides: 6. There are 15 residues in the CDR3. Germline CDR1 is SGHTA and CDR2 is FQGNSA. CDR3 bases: TGTGCCAGCAGCTTAAGGGGCAGGGGGCTAGATACGCAGTATTTT. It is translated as CASSLRGRGLDTQYF.

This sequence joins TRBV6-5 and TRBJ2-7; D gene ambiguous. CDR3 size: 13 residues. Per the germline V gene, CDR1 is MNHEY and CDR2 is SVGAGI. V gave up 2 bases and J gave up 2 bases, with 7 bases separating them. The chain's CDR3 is CASSYDGAYEQYF. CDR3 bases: TGTGCCAGCAGTTACGACGGAGCCTACGAGCAGTACTTC.